This is a list of T cell receptor beta chains from one sample in a study of T-cell memory formation after mild COVID-19. Each CDR3 protein is one row after TCRdb ran MiXCR on the 5' RACE reads. Of fewer than 700,000 distinct CDR3 sequences in the sample, approximately 21% were seen once. The sequenced sample was PBMCs or a T cell subset sorted from them (not recorded which). The receptors here all came from an adult woman who had mild COVID-19 (a few samples of this study predate the infection). Cell type and time point are not known. The CDR3 runs from the conserved cysteine through the conserved F or W. D genes are given only for firm matches. The size of a clone is reported for some rows only, either as once, few or many, or as a class for expanded clones.

j_call: TRBJ1-6; d_call: -; v_call: TRBV7-9; clone_size: -; cdr3_aa: CASSRPRGYSPLHF; cdr3_nt: TGTGCCAGCAGCCGCCCTCGTGGGTATTCACCCCTCCACTTT
j_call: TRBJ2-2; d_call: -; v_call: TRBV20-1; clone_size: many; cdr3_aa: CSARRAGGQGSTGELFF; cdr3_nt: TGCAGTGCTAGACGAGCTGGGGGCCAAGGGTCCACCGGGGAGCTGTTTTTT
j_call: TRBJ2-5; d_call: -; v_call: TRBV20-1; clone_size: -; cdr3_aa: CSARDLGAHRETQYF; cdr3_nt: TGCAGTGCTAGAGATCTGGGGGCGCATCGAGAGACCCAGTACTTC
j_call: TRBJ2-2; d_call: -; v_call: TRBV4-1; clone_size: -; cdr3_aa: CASSLGGGTGELFF; cdr3_nt: TGCGCCAGCAGCCTGGGTGGGGGCACCGGGGAGCTGTTTTTT
j_call: TRBJ2-3; d_call: -; v_call: TRBV12-3/TRBV12-4; clone_size: -; cdr3_aa: CASSRERGQDTQYF; cdr3_nt: TGTGCCAGCAGCCGGGAGAGGGGGCAAGATACGCAGTATTTT
j_call: TRBJ2-5; d_call: -; v_call: TRBV5-1; clone_size: -; cdr3_aa: CASRRSGQETQYF; cdr3_nt: TGCGCCAGCAGAAGGAGTGGGCAAGAGACCCAGTACTTC
j_call: TRBJ2-1; d_call: TRBD2; v_call: TRBV27; clone_size: few; cdr3_aa: CASIPGGGSYNEQFF; cdr3_nt: TGTGCCAGCATTCCCGGGGGGGGCTCCTACAATGAGCAGTTCTTC
j_call: TRBJ1-2; d_call: -; v_call: TRBV24-1; clone_size: -; cdr3_aa: CATSDLRTEFGYTF; cdr3_nt: TGTGCCACCAGTGATTTGAGGACAGAGTTTGGCTACACCTTC
j_call: TRBJ1-3; d_call: -; v_call: TRBV15; clone_size: -; cdr3_aa: CATSRRDANTIYF; cdr3_nt: TGTGCCACCAGCAGAAGGGACGCCAACACCATATATTTT
j_call: TRBJ1-1; d_call: -; v_call: TRBV4-3; clone_size: -; cdr3_aa: CASSLRHDRTTEAFF; cdr3_nt: TGCGCCAGCAGCCTCCGACATGACCGGACCACTGAAGCTTTCTTT
j_call: TRBJ2-1; d_call: -; v_call: TRBV5-1; clone_size: -; cdr3_aa: CASSPGGGFDNEQFF; cdr3_nt: TGCGCCAGCAGCCCGGGTGGGGGGTTTGACAATGAGCAGTTCTTC
j_call: TRBJ2-5; d_call: -; v_call: TRBV29-1; clone_size: -; cdr3_aa: CSVEGGQQIQETQYF; cdr3_nt: TGCAGCGTTGAAGGCGGGCAACAGATCCAAGAGACCCAGTACTTC
j_call: TRBJ2-6; d_call: -; v_call: TRBV4-3; clone_size: few; cdr3_aa: CASSQDRASRSGANVLTF; cdr3_nt: TGCGCCAGCAGCCAAGATCGTGCCAGCCGCTCTGGGGCCAACGTCCTGACTTTC
j_call: TRBJ1-1; d_call: TRBD1; v_call: TRBV7-8; clone_size: -; cdr3_aa: CASSFRTGITEAFF; cdr3_nt: TGTGCCAGCAGCTTTCGGACAGGGATCACTGAAGCTTTCTTT
j_call: TRBJ2-7; d_call: -; v_call: TRBV7-9; clone_size: few; cdr3_aa: CASSSAGGLIYEQYF; cdr3_nt: TGTGCCAGCAGCTCCGCTGGGGGACTTATCTACGAGCAGTACTTC
j_call: TRBJ1-5; d_call: TRBD1; v_call: TRBV27; clone_size: few; cdr3_aa: CASSSYRGIGQPQHF; cdr3_nt: TGTGCCAGCAGTTCCTACAGGGGGATTGGTCAGCCCCAGCATTTT
j_call: TRBJ2-3; d_call: -; v_call: TRBV11-3; clone_size: few; cdr3_aa: CASSLISGLPDTQYF; cdr3_nt: TGTGCCAGCAGCTTAATAAGCGGTCTACCAGATACGCAGTATTTT
j_call: TRBJ1-2; d_call: -; v_call: TRBV5-5; clone_size: few; cdr3_aa: CASSLGVFGSNYGYTF; cdr3_nt: TGTGCCAGCAGCTTGGGGGTCTTTGGTAGCAACTATGGCTACACCTTC
j_call: TRBJ2-3; d_call: -; v_call: TRBV5-1; clone_size: -; cdr3_aa: CASSLAEANTQYF; cdr3_nt: TGCGCCAGCAGCTTGGCCGAGGCGAATACGCAGTATTTT
j_call: TRBJ2-3; d_call: -; v_call: TRBV4-1; clone_size: -; cdr3_aa: CASSQDSGLRTDTQYF; cdr3_nt: TGCGCCAGCAGCCAAGATTCGGGATTACGCACAGATACGCAGTATTTT
j_call: TRBJ1-6; d_call: -; v_call: TRBV9; clone_size: few; cdr3_aa: CASSQGDNSPLHF; cdr3_nt: TGTGCCAGCAGCCAAGGGGATAATTCACCCCTCCACTTT
j_call: TRBJ1-1; d_call: -; v_call: TRBV3-1; clone_size: few; cdr3_aa: CASSQIAGESEAFF; cdr3_nt: TGTGCCAGCAGCCAGATAGCGGGGGAGTCTGAAGCTTTCTTT
j_call: TRBJ2-1; d_call: -; v_call: TRBV7-8; clone_size: few; cdr3_aa: CASSSPASVSAVNEQFF; cdr3_nt: TGTGCCAGCAGCTCACCTGCATCGGTTAGCGCGGTAAATGAGCAGTTCTTC
j_call: TRBJ2-6; d_call: -; v_call: TRBV6-2/TRBV6-3; clone_size: -; cdr3_aa: CASSYSGAGANVLTF; cdr3_nt: TGTGCCAGCAGTTACTCGGGGGCTGGGGCCAACGTCCTGACTTTC
j_call: TRBJ2-2; d_call: -; v_call: TRBV9; clone_size: few; cdr3_aa: CASSEADLRPGELFF; cdr3_nt: TGTGCCAGCAGCGAGGCGGATCTCCGACCCGGGGAGCTGTTTTTT
j_call: TRBJ1-5; d_call: -; v_call: TRBV6-6; clone_size: many; cdr3_aa: CASSRGGSNQPQHF; cdr3_nt: TGTGCCAGCAGTAGGGGGGGGAGCAATCAGCCCCAGCATTTT
j_call: TRBJ2-2; d_call: -; v_call: TRBV9; clone_size: -; cdr3_aa: CASSVAVTNTGELFF; cdr3_nt: TGTGCCAGCAGCGTAGCCGTAACGAACACCGGGGAGCTGTTTTTT
j_call: TRBJ2-7; d_call: TRBD1; v_call: TRBV29-1; clone_size: few; cdr3_aa: CSVEGGQGDYEQYF; cdr3_nt: TGCAGCGTTGAAGGGGGACAGGGGGACTACGAGCAGTACTTC
j_call: TRBJ1-2; d_call: TRBD1; v_call: TRBV18; clone_size: few; cdr3_aa: CASSPGGQGVVGYTF; cdr3_nt: TGTGCCAGCTCACCAGGGGGACAGGGAGTTGTTGGCTACACCTTC
j_call: TRBJ1-5; d_call: -; v_call: TRBV12-3/TRBV12-4; clone_size: few; cdr3_aa: CASRVGESNQPQHF; cdr3_nt: TGTGCCAGCAGGGTGGGGGAGAGCAATCAGCCCCAGCATTTT
j_call: TRBJ2-1; d_call: TRBD2; v_call: TRBV6-6; clone_size: -; cdr3_aa: CASSDLSGLADNEQFF; cdr3_nt: TGTGCCAGCAGTGACCTATCGGGACTAGCGGACAATGAGCAGTTCTTC
j_call: TRBJ2-3; d_call: TRBD1; v_call: TRBV7-8; clone_size: few; cdr3_aa: CASSRDRLSTDTQYF; cdr3_nt: TGTGCCAGCAGCCGGGACAGACTTAGCACAGATACGCAGTATTTT
j_call: TRBJ1-2; d_call: -; v_call: TRBV27; clone_size: few; cdr3_aa: CASSPGVYYGYTF; cdr3_nt: TGTGCCAGCAGCCCCGGGGTATACTATGGCTACACCTTC
j_call: TRBJ2-5; d_call: -; v_call: TRBV10-3; clone_size: few; cdr3_aa: CAISEQETQYF; cdr3_nt: TGTGCCATCAGTGAACAAGAGACCCAGTACTTC
j_call: TRBJ1-4; d_call: TRBD1; v_call: TRBV12-3/TRBV12-4; clone_size: few; cdr3_aa: CASSSQGGTEKLFF; cdr3_nt: TGTGCCAGCAGTTCACAGGGGGGCACCGAAAAACTGTTTTTT
j_call: TRBJ2-7; d_call: -; v_call: TRBV10-2; clone_size: -; cdr3_aa: CASSESLWGAYEQYF; cdr3_nt: TGCGCCAGCAGTGAGTCCCTGTGGGGGGCGTACGAGCAGTACTTC
j_call: TRBJ2-3; d_call: TRBD2; v_call: TRBV4-3; clone_size: many; cdr3_aa: CASSQDLAGGPDTQYF; cdr3_nt: TGTGCCAGCAGCCAAGATCTAGCGGGGGGGCCAGATACGCAGTATTTT
j_call: TRBJ2-1; d_call: TRBD1; v_call: TRBV2; clone_size: -; cdr3_aa: CASRGQGGSYEQFF; cdr3_nt: TGTGCCAGCAGGGGACAGGGAGGTAGCTATGAGCAGTTCTTC
j_call: TRBJ2-3; d_call: TRBD1; v_call: TRBV7-6; clone_size: few; cdr3_aa: CASGGQVTDTQYF; cdr3_nt: TGTGCCAGCGGGGGACAGGTCACAGATACGCAGTATTTT
j_call: TRBJ2-2; d_call: TRBD2; v_call: TRBV5-5; clone_size: few; cdr3_aa: CASDSGVTSTGELFF; cdr3_nt: TGTGCCAGCGATAGCGGGGTTACATCCACCGGGGAGCTGTTTTTT
j_call: TRBJ1-4; d_call: -; v_call: TRBV18; clone_size: few; cdr3_aa: CASFQGINEKLFF; cdr3_nt: TGTGCCAGCTTTCAGGGGATCAATGAAAAACTGTTTTTT
j_call: TRBJ1-1; d_call: -; v_call: TRBV12-2; clone_size: few; cdr3_aa: CASRLRKNTEAFF; cdr3_nt: TGTGCAAGTCGCTTAAGGAAGAACACTGAAGCTTTCTTT
j_call: TRBJ1-2; d_call: TRBD1; v_call: TRBV6-5; clone_size: -; cdr3_aa: CASSYSGQGVNYGYTF; cdr3_nt: TGTGCCAGCAGTTACTCCGGACAGGGGGTTAACTATGGCTACACCTTC
j_call: TRBJ1-4; d_call: -; v_call: TRBV24-1; clone_size: -; cdr3_aa: CATSDLITAGYGEKLFF; cdr3_nt: TGTGCCACCAGTGATTTAATCACGGCAGGGTATGGGGAAAAACTGTTTTTT
j_call: TRBJ2-7; d_call: -; v_call: TRBV6-1; clone_size: -; cdr3_aa: CASSEARGYEQYF; cdr3_nt: TGTGCCAGCAGTGAAGCGAGGGGGTACGAGCAGTACTTC
j_call: TRBJ2-3; d_call: -; v_call: TRBV5-1; clone_size: -; cdr3_aa: CASSLAGSWGGPDTQYF; cdr3_nt: TGCGCCAGCAGCTTGGCCGGGTCGTGGGGGGGCCCAGATACGCAGTATTTT
j_call: TRBJ1-1; d_call: -; v_call: TRBV25-1; clone_size: few; cdr3_aa: CASSEWGGAEAFF; cdr3_nt: TGTGCCAGCAGTGAATGGGGGGGCGCTGAAGCTTTCTTT
j_call: TRBJ2-2; d_call: -; v_call: TRBV20-1; clone_size: -; cdr3_aa: CSASGTGELFF; cdr3_nt: TGCAGTGCTAGCGGCACCGGGGAGCTGTTTTTT
j_call: TRBJ1-1; d_call: -; v_call: TRBV6-5; clone_size: -; cdr3_aa: CASNLRMNTEAFF; cdr3_nt: TGTGCCAGCAATTTACGGATGAACACTGAAGCTTTCTTT
j_call: TRBJ1-2; d_call: TRBD1; v_call: TRBV27; clone_size: -; cdr3_aa: CASNSGQGRHGYTF; cdr3_nt: TGTGCCAGCAACTCCGGACAGGGACGCCATGGCTACACCTTC
j_call: TRBJ1-3; d_call: TRBD1; v_call: TRBV4-3; clone_size: few; cdr3_aa: CASSRTLQGARNTIYF; cdr3_nt: TGCGCCAGCAGTCGTACTTTACAGGGGGCGCGAAACACCATATATTTT
j_call: TRBJ2-1; d_call: TRBD1; v_call: TRBV2; clone_size: -; cdr3_aa: CASSPLTGSYNEQFF; cdr3_nt: TGTGCCAGCAGTCCCCTGACAGGGTCCTACAATGAGCAGTTCTTC
j_call: TRBJ2-3; d_call: TRBD2; v_call: TRBV18; clone_size: -; cdr3_aa: CASSPGLAGVTGTDTQYF; cdr3_nt: TGTGCCAGCTCACCGGGACTAGCGGGAGTTACAGGCACAGATACGCAGTATTTT
j_call: TRBJ1-5; d_call: -; v_call: TRBV7-2; clone_size: few; cdr3_aa: CASSLSERGYQPQHF; cdr3_nt: TGTGCCAGCAGCCTTTCCGAAAGGGGTTATCAGCCCCAGCATTTT